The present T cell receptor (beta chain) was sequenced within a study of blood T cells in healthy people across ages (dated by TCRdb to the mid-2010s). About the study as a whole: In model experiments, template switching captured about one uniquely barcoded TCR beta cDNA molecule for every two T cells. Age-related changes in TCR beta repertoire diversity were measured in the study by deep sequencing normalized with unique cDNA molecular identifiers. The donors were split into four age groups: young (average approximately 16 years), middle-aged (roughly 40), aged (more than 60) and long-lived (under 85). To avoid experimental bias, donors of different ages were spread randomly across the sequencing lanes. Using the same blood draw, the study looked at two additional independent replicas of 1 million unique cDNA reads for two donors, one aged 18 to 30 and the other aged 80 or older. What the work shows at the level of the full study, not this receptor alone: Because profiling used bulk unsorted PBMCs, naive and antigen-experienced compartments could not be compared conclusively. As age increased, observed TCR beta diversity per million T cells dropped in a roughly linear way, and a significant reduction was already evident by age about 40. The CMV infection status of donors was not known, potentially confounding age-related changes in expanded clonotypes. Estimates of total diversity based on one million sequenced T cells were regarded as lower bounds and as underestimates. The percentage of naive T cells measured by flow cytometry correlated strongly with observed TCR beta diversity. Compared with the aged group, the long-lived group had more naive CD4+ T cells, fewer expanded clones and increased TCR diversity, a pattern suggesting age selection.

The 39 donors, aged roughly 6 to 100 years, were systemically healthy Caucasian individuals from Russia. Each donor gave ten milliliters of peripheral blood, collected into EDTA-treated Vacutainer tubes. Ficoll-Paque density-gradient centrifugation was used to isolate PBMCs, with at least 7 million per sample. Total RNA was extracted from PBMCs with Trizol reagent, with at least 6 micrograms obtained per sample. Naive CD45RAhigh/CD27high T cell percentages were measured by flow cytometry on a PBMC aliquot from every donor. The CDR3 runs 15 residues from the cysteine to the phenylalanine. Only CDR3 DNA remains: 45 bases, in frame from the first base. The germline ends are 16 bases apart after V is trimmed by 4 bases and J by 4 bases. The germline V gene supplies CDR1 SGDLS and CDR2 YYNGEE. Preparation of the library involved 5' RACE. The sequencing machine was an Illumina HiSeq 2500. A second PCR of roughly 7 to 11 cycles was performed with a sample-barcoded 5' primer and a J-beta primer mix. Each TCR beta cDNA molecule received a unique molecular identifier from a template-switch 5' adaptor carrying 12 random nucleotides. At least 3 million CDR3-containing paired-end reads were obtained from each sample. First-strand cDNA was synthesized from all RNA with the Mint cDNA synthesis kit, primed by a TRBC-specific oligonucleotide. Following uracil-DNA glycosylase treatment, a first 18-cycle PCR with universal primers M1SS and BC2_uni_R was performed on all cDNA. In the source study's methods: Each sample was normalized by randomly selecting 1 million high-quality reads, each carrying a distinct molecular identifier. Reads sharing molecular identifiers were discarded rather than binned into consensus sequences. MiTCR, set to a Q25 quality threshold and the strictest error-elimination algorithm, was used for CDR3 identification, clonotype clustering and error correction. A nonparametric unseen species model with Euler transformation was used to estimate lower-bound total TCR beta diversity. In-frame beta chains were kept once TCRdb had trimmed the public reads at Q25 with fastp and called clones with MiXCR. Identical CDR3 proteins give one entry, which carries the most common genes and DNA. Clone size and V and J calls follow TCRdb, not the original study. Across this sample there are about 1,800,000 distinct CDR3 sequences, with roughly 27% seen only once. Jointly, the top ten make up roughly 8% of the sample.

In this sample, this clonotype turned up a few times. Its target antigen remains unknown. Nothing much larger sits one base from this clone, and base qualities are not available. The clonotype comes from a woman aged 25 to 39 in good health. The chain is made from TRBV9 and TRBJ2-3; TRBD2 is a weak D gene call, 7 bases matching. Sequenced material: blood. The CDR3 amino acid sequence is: CASSTLGGPADTQYF. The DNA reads TGTGCCAGCAGCACCCTCGGGGGGCCGGCAGATACGCAGTATTTT.